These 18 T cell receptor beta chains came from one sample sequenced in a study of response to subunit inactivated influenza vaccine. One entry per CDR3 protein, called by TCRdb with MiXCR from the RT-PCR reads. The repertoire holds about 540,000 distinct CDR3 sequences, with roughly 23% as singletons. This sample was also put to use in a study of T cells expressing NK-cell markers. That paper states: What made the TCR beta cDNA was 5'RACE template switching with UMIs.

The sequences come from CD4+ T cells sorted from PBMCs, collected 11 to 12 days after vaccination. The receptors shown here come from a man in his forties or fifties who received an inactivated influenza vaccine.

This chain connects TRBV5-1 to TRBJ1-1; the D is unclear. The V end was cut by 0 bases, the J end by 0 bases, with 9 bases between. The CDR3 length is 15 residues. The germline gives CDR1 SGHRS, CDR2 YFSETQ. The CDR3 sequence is CASSLGGELNTEAFF. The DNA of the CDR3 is TGCGCCAGCAGCTTGGGTGGGGAATTGAACACTGAAGCTTTCTTT.

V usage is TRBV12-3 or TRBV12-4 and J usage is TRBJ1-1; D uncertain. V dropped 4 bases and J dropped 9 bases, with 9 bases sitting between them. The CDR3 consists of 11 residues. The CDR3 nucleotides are TGTGCCAGCAGTTCAGCCTTCAAAGCTTTCTTT. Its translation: CASSSAFKAFF.

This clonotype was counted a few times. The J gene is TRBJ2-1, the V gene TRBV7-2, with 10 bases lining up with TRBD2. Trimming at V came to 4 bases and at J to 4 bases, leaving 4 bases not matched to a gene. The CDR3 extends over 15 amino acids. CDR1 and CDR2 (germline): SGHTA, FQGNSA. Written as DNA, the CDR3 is TGTGCCAGCAGCTATGGACTAGCGGCATACAATGAGCAGTTCTTC. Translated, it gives CASSYGLAAYNEQFF. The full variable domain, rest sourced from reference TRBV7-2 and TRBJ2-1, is GAGVSQSPSNKVTEKGKDVELRCDPISGHTALYWYRQSLGQGLEFLIYFQGNSAPDKSGLPSDRFSAERTGGSVSTLTIQRTQQEDSAVYLCASSYGLAAYNEQFFGPGTRLTVL.

The CDR3 DNA reads TGTGCCAGCAGTTTACGCAGGACAACTAATGAAAAACTGTTTTTT. Residues: CASSLRRTTNEKLFF. The chain carries TRBV12-3 or TRBV12-4 and TRBJ1-4; D gene ambiguous. Trimming pared 2 bases from V and 0 bases from J, leaving 7 bases between. CDR3 length: 15 amino acids.

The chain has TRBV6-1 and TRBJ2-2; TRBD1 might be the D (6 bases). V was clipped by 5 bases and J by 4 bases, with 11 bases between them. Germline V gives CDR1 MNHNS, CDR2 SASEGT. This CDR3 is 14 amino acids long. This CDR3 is CASSKGQTTGELFF. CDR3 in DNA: TGTGCCAGCAGTAAGGGACAAACCACCGGGGAGCTGTTTTTT.

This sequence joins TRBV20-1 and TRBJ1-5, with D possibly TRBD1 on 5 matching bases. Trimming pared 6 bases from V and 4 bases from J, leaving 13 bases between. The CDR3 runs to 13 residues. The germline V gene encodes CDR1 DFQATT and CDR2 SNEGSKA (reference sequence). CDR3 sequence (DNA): TGCAGTGCAGGGGTCAATTCAAATCAGCCCCAGCATTTT. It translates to CSAGVNSNQPQHF.

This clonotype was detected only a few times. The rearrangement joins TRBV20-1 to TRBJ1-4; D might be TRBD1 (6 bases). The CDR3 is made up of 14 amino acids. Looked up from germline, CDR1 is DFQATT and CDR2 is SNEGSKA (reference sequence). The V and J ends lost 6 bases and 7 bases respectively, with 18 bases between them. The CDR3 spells CSAATSSRGEKLFF. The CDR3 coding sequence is TGCAGTGCGGCAACGTCGTCCAGGGGTGAAAAACTGTTTTTT.

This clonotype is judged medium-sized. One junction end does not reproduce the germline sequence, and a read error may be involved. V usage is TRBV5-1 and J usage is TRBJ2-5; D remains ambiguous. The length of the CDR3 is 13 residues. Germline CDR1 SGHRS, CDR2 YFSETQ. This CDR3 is CASSLDSQETQYF. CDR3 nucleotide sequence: TGTGCCAGCAGCTTAGATTCTCAAGAGACCCAGTACTTC.

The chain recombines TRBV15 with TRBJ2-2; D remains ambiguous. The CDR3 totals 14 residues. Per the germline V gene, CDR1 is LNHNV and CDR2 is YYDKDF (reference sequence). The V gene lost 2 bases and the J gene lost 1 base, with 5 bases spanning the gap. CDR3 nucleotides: TGTGCCACCAGCAGAAGGGAGAACACCGGGGAGCTGTTTTTT. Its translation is CATSRRENTGELFF.

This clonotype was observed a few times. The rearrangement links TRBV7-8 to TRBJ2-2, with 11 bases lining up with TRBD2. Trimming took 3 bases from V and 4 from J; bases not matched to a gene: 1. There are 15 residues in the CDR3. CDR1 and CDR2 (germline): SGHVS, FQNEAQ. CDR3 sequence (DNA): TGTGCCAGCAGCTTTAGCGGGGGGGCCACCGGGGAGCTGTTTTTT. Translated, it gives CASSFSGGATGELFF.

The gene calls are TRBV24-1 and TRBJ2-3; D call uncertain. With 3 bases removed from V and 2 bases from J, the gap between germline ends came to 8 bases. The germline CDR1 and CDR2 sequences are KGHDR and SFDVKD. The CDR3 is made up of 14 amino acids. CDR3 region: CATSDGILTDTQYF. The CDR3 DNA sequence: TGTGCCACCAGTGATGGGATACTCACAGATACGCAGTATTTT.

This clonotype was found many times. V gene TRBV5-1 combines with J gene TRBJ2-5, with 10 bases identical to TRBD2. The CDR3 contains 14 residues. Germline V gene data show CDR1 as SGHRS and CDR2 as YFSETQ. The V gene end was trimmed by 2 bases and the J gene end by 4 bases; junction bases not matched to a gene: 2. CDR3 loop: CASSLTSGTETQYF. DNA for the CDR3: TGCGCCAGCAGCTTAACTAGCGGGACAGAGACCCAGTACTTC.

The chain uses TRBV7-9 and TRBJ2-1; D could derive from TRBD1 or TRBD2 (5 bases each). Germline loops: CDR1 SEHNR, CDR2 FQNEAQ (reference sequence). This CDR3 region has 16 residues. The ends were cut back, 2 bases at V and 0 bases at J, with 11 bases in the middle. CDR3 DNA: TGTGCCAGCAGCTTATCTCGGGGCCTCTCCTACAATGAGCAGTTCTTC. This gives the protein CASSLSRGLSYNEQFF.

Here the CDR3 reads CASSWVKLSGTPEDSNQPQHF. CDR3 nucleotides: TGTGCCAGCAGTTGGGTAAAGTTATCCGGAACGCCCGAAGATAGCAATCAGCCCCAGCATTTT. The chain couples TRBV12-3 or TRBV12-4 to TRBJ1-5; no reliable D call. Trimming pared 4 bases from V and 0 bases from J, leaving 28 bases between. This CDR3 region has 21 residues.

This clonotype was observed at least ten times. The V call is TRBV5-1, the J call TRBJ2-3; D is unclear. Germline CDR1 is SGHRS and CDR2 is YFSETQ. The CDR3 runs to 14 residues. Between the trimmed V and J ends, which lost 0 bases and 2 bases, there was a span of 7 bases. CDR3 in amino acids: CASSLGSPTDTQYF. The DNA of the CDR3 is TGCGCCAGCAGCTTGGGTTCCCCCACAGATACGCAGTATTTT.

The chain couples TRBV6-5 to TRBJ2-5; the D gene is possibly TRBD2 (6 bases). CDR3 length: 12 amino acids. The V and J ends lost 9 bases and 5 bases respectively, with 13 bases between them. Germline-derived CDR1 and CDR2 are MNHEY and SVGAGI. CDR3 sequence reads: CASRSGYETQYF. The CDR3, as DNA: TGTGCCAGTAGGAGCGGGTATGAGACCCAGTACTTC.

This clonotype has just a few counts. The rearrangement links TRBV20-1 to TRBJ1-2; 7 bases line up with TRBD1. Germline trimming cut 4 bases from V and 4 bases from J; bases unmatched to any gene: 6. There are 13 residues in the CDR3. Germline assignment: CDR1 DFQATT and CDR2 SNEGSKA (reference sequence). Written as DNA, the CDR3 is TGCAGTGCTAAGACAGGGAGAGGCTATGGCTACACCTTC. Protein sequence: CSAKTGRGYGYTF.

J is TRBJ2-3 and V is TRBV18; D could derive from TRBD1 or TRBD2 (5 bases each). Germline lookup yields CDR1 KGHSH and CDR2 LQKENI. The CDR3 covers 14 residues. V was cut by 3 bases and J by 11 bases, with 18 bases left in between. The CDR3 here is CASSPPNGTRLQYF. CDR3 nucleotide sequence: TGTGCCAGCTCACCGCCGAATGGGACCCGGTTGCAGTATTTT.